This is a list of T cell receptor beta chains from one sample in a study of early T cells in non-severe SARS-CoV-2 infection. One entry per CDR3 protein results from TCRdb running MiXCR on the 5' RACE reads. The sample holds about 83,000 distinct CDR3 sequences, approximately 13% seen once. Specimen: whole blood. These receptors were taken from an adult who was a healthcare worker with PCR-confirmed SARS-CoV-2 infection or an uninfected control (not recorded which). Each CDR3 is given with its conserved first and last residue. D genes are given only for firm matches. Rows may omit the clone size; those that give it use once, few, many or a size class.

abundance	j_gene	v_gene	d_gene	CDR3aa	CDR3nt
-	TRBJ2-1	TRBV29-1	-	CSSEGGARIYNEQFF	TGCAGCTCTGAGGGTGGGGCACGGATTTACAATGAGCAGTTCTTC
-	TRBJ2-1	TRBV4-3	TRBD2	CASSLGAASGYHNEQFF	TGCGCCAGCAGCCTGGGGGCGGCTAGCGGGTATCACAATGAGCAGTTCTTC
many	TRBJ2-3	TRBV7-2	-	CASSLTFPDTQYF	TGTGCCAGCAGCCTAACCTTCCCAGATACGCAGTATTTT
many	TRBJ2-1	TRBV20-1	-	CSARGGSIHNEQFF	TGCAGTGCTAGAGGGGGTTCCATCCACAATGAGCAGTTCTTC
few	TRBJ2-1	TRBV29-1	-	CSVEGGTYNEQFF	TGCAGCGTTGAGGGCGGGACTTACAATGAGCAGTTCTTC
-	TRBJ2-4	TRBV27	-	CASSLDSIAKNIQYF	TGTGCCAGCAGTTTGGACTCTATAGCCAAAAACATTCAGTACTTC
many	TRBJ1-2	TRBV5-1	TRBD1	CASSFTGGEGYGYTF	TGCGCCAGCAGCTTTACAGGGGGAGAAGGCTATGGCTACACCTTC
many	TRBJ2-7	TRBV4-3	-	CASSIGQGSRTYEQYF	TGCGCCAGCAGCATCGGGCAGGGATCGAGGACCTACGAGCAGTACTTC
-	TRBJ2-1	TRBV10-3	TRBD1	CAISRGNEQFF	TGTGCCATCTCCAGGGGGAATGAGCAGTTCTTC
many	TRBJ2-5	TRBV2	TRBD2	CASARGRETQYF	TGTGCCAGCGCGCGGGGGAGAGAGACCCAGTACTTC
-	TRBJ2-1	TRBV19	TRBD2	CASNRAGGWSYNEQFF	TGTGCCAGTAATCGGGCGGGAGGTTGGTCCTACAATGAGCAGTTCTTC
few	TRBJ2-7	TRBV5-1	-	CASSLGTTGFGEQYF	TGCGCCAGCAGCTTGGGTACGACGGGGTTCGGAGAGCAGTACTTC
few	TRBJ1-5	TRBV5-1	-	CASSLGEGVVQPQHF	TGCGCCAGCAGCTTGGGAGAGGGGGTTGTTCAGCCCCAGCATTTT
-	TRBJ2-3	TRBV20-1	-	CSASERGDTQYF	TGCAGTGCTAGTGAAAGGGGGGATACGCAGTATTTT
-	TRBJ2-5	TRBV6-6	-	CASSYHGATQETQYF	TGTGCCAGCAGTTACCACGGCGCGACCCAAGAGACCCAGTACTTC
-	TRBJ1-1	TRBV29-1	-	CSGGQQAFF	TGCAGCGGTGGACAGCAAGCTTTCTTT
few	TRBJ1-1	TRBV27	-	CASSQTGSWAEAFF	TGTGCCAGCAGTCAAACAGGGAGTTGGGCTGAAGCTTTCTTT
few	TRBJ1-2	TRBV27	-	CASSSNNRDGYTF	TGTGCCAGCAGTTCCAATAACAGGGACGGCTACACCTTC
few	TRBJ2-7	TRBV7-6	TRBD2	CASSLTGGSYEQYF	TGTGCCAGCAGCTTGACGGGAGGATCCTACGAGCAGTACTTC
-	TRBJ2-1	TRBV12-3/TRBV12-4	TRBD2	CASSFSGSLGEQFF	TGTGCCAGCAGTTTTAGCGGGAGTCTAGGGGAGCAGTTCTTC
-	TRBJ1-1	TRBV24-1	-	CATSDHGSRDTEAFF	TGTGCCACCAGTGATCACGGGTCTCGAGACACTGAAGCTTTCTTT
many	TRBJ1-2	TRBV29-1	TRBD1	CSALLRDRGNYGYTF	TGCAGCGCACTTCTCCGGGACAGGGGAAACTATGGCTACACCTTC
few	TRBJ1-2	TRBV27	TRBD1	CASRPRRSPTGGDYGYTF	TGTGCCAGCAGACCCCGCCGGTCCCCTACAGGGGGAGACTATGGCTACACCTTC
-	TRBJ1-3	TRBV7-9	-	CASTSMTVSGNTIYF	TGTGCCAGCACCTCAATGACAGTCTCTGGAAACACCATATATTTT
many	TRBJ2-3	TRBV29-1	TRBD1	CSDKSGTATDTQYF	TGCAGCGACAAATCCGGGACAGCCACAGATACGCAGTATTTT
-	TRBJ2-3	TRBV5-1	TRBD2	CASNLLAGQDTQYF	TGCGCCAGCAACTTACTAGCGGGCCAAGATACGCAGTATTTT
few	TRBJ2-3	TRBV6-6	-	CASNARSGTDTQYF	TGTGCCAGCAACGCCCGTAGCGGCACAGATACGCAGTATTTT
many	TRBJ1-4	TRBV6-2/TRBV6-3	-	CASTLVQGEKLFF	TGTGCCAGCACCTTGGTCCAGGGTGAAAAACTGTTTTTT
few	TRBJ2-7	TRBV20-1	-	CSARDFNNPYEQYF	TGCAGTGCTAGAGATTTCAACAACCCCTACGAGCAGTACTTC
many	TRBJ1-1	TRBV12-3/TRBV12-4	-	CASGNTEAFF	TGTGCCAGCGGGAACACTGAAGCTTTCTTT
many	TRBJ2-7	TRBV7-2	TRBD2	CASSTGLAGFSDEQYF	TGTGCCAGCAGCACGGGACTAGCGGGATTCTCGGACGAGCAGTACTTC
-	TRBJ2-3	TRBV9	-	CASSVGGKPDTQYF	TGTGCCAGCAGCGTAGGGGGGAAACCAGATACGCAGTATTTT
many	TRBJ1-4	TRBV29-1	TRBD1	CSGATGTGREKLFF	TGCAGCGGGGCCACCGGGACAGGGCGTGAGAAACTGTTTTTT
-	TRBJ2-1	TRBV29-1	-	CSVEDLRGANEQFF	TGCAGCGTTGAAGACTTACGTGGGGCCAATGAGCAGTTCTTC
few	TRBJ2-2	TRBV3-1	TRBD1	CASSQDPGGITGELFF	TGTGCCAGCAGCCAAGATCCAGGGGGCATCACCGGGGAGCTGTTTTTT
-	TRBJ2-6	TRBV5-4	-	CASRLQGSGANVLTF	TGTGCCAGCAGACTACAGGGTTCTGGGGCCAACGTCCTGACTTTC
-	TRBJ1-4	TRBV12-3/TRBV12-4	-	CASSFSGVLEKLFF	TGTGCCAGCAGTTTTTCTGGGGTTCTTGAAAAACTGTTTTTT
few	TRBJ2-2	TRBV29-1	-	CSVRTANTGELFF	TGCAGCGTCCGGACAGCGAACACCGGGGAGCTGTTTTTT
-	TRBJ2-1	TRBV3-1	TRBD2	CASSQDSSGRGEQFF	TGTGCCAGCAGCCAAGATAGTAGCGGGAGGGGAGAGCAGTTCTTC